Detailed here is one T cell receptor (beta chain). Its cognate antigen has yet to be identified. No base quality information exists; no much larger clone differs at one position. This sample was included in a study of beta chain features in type 1 diabetes (dated by TCRdb to 2016 to 2019). Concerning the study at large: Mean age, gender distribution, total cell number and subset yield were not different between patients and healthy donors. In the study, recently diagnosed type 1 diabetes patients and matched healthy donors were compared on the TCRB repertoires of their sorted circulating CD4+ T cell subsets. Whereas all 28 donors provided naive and central memory subsets, regulatory and stem cell-like memory subsets were isolated from just 8 patients and roughly 8 healthy donors. A total of about 99,000,000 sorted cells were examined across all samples, and RNA yield correlated strongly with the number of cells per subset. General findings and caveats noted by the study authors: A moderate but significant shortening of TCRB CDR3 length was observed in type 1 diabetes patients in all four CD4+ subsets. Fewer insertions and more nucleotide deletions at VDJ recombination sites were observed in patients with type 1 diabetes, implying thymic rearrangement abnormalities. Because small numbers of individuals were included in the HLA sub-analyses, any influence of HLA type on TCRB rearrangement was left unresolved. Naive, central memory and regulatory TCRB repertoires appeared to be more alike among patients than among healthy donors. Because cDNA was sequenced instead of genomic DNA, highly expressing activated cells could be over-represented, though the groups showed no difference in activation or CD3 levels. PCR may preferentially amplify shorter templates, but because patient and control samples were amplified and corrected together, any resulting skew would affect both groups equally.

CDR1 SGDLS and CDR2 YYNGEE were looked up in the germline V gene. The CDR3 runs 17 residues from the cysteine to the phenylalanine. Only the CDR3 portion is preserved as DNA: 51 bases, with reading frame beginning at the first base. Cut back by 3 bases and 4 bases, the V and J ends lie 23 bases apart. The entire isolated RNA was reverse transcribed using the High Capacity cDNA Reverse Transcription Kit, and thus expressed TCRB transcripts were sequenced. Deep immunoSEQ sequencing was applied to naive, central memory and regulatory T cell samples, giving an average of about 3.6 million total reads per sample. Sorted cells were lysed in RLT buffer and RNA was extracted with DNase-treated RNeasy Micro or Mini kits, depending on cell number. Each cell subset was processed on its own to prevent cross-contamination, while patient and healthy donor samples were processed together. Using the immunoSEQ multiplex PCR, TCRB sequences were amplified from cDNA into 87-bp fragments spanning the CDR3 region. Amplicons were sequenced on the Illumina HiSeq platform. The source study handled its data this way. PCR bias was computationally corrected using synthetic template baselines, reads within Hamming distance 2 were collapsed, and singletons that could not be merged were discarded. Reads were aligned against IMGT to assign V, D and J genes, CDR3 length and insertions or deletions at six rearrangement sites. Within each subset, clonotype counts were normalized to sorted cell number, and only after that were true diversity and Gini coefficients computed with the tcR R package. The overlap coefficient, calculated on TCRB nucleotide sequences, was used to measure repertoire sharing. Out-of-frame TCRB sequences from naive cells were analyzed to stand in for the pre-selection repertoire. In its TCRdb copy, this immuneACCESS table keeps in-frame sequences only and misses some clones. Where compared with another copy, unresolved V genes explain less than half of these, and the others have no known cause. V and J calls and clone size come straight from that table; D and trimming were deduced from the DNA. The sample has 900,000 or so clones on record, roughly 16% of them singletons. 0.02% to 0.03% of the sample belongs to the ten largest clones.

A single peripheral blood draw of around 120 mL on average was collected from each donor into heparinised tubes. A BD FACSAria II and a panel including CD45RO, CCR7, CD25, CD127, CD95 and CD27 were used to sort naive, central memory, regulatory and stem cell-like memory CD4+ T cells. A purity above 98% was achieved for all sorted populations. PBMCs were separated immediately by Lymphoprep density gradient centrifugation and were stained directly, without being cultured. Samples were stained and sorted in pairs, with one healthy donor and one patient per experiment, so that batch effects were minimized.

This TCR was sampled from a woman under 30 in good health. Recombination joined TRBV9 with TRBJ2-7, with a tentative D call of TRBD1 or TRBD2, each matching 5 bases. Sequencing was done on a sample of naive CD4+ T cells from blood. Interpreted using the paper, the cell subset or site label stands for: true naive CD4+ T cells. The DNA sequence reads TGTGCCAGCAGCGCCCGACCCCCCGCAGGGAGAATTTACGAGCAGTACTTC. Its translation reads: CASSARPPAGRIYEQYF.